This note documents a single TCR beta chain sequence. Its antigen is unidentified. The data are from a study of cytomegalovirus exposure and HLA in healthy donors. The overall study: A preliminary data release comprised 80 million to 95 million unique TCRs obtained from HLA-typed donors. Overall study results and limits: A later analysis linked a missense DCLRE1C variant to TCR beta V- and J-gene trimming.

Vbeta (60) and Jbeta (13) primers were used in the PCR. Repertoires were generated with immunoSEQ multiplex PCR, while TCRdb's copy carries only in-frame clones and drops some. The data contain about 300,000 clones, 75% to 90% of them singletons. This CDR3 comprises 14 residues. Trimming took off 2 bases at V and 0 bases at J, with 5 bases between the two ends. The germline V gene has CDR1 MGHDK and CDR2 SYGVNS. The sequenced sample consisted of PBMCs. This chain uses TRBV25-1 with TRBJ1-5, with D uncertain. This receptor was taken from a man between 40 and 49 years old in good health and CMV-seropositive. CDR3 in DNA: TGTGCCAGCAGTGAACAGTATAGCAATCAGCCCCAGCATTTT. Encoded protein: CASSEQYSNQPQHF.